Listed below are T cell receptor beta chains from one sample, sequenced in a study of T cell responses to AZD1222 COVID-19 vaccine. The protocol was immunoSEQ multiplex PCR, while the TCRdb copy is restricted to in-frame clones and leaves out a portion. The sample lists some 100,000 clones; approximately 86% were seen once. Sequences were derived from peripheral blood, sampled on day 0 of AZD1222 vaccination. The source of these receptors is an adult in good health. Both conserved end residues are part of each CDR3. Fields, in order: clone size, J gene, D gene, V gene, CDR3 DNA, CDR3 protein. D genes are given only for firm matches. Where a row states a size, it is once, few, many or the class of an expanded clone; other rows omit it.

clone size: -
J gene: TRBJ1-2
D gene: -
V gene: TRBV28
CDR3 DNA: TGTGCCAGCAGTCCCGCCATAGAGGGCGAGGCCTATGGCTACACCTTC
CDR3 protein: CASSPAIEGEAYGYTF

clone size: -
J gene: TRBJ1-2
D gene: -
V gene: TRBV28
CDR3 DNA: TGTGCCAGCAGTTTGGCCGGAAACTATGGCTACACCTTC
CDR3 protein: CASSLAGNYGYTF

clone size: -
J gene: TRBJ1-1
D gene: TRBD1
V gene: TRBV7-6
CDR3 DNA: TGTGCCAGCAGCCGCGGACAGGGGGCGAGAACTGAAGCTTTCTTT
CDR3 protein: CASSRGQGARTEAFF

clone size: -
J gene: TRBJ2-3
D gene: -
V gene: TRBV28
CDR3 DNA: TGTGCCAGCAGTGACAGTCTCACAGATACGCAGTATTTT
CDR3 protein: CASSDSLTDTQYF

clone size: -
J gene: TRBJ2-7
D gene: -
V gene: TRBV11-2
CDR3 DNA: TGTGCCAGCAGCTTAAGTGGGGCTAGCGTTTACGAGCAGTACTTC
CDR3 protein: CASSLSGASVYEQYF

clone size: once
J gene: TRBJ2-7
D gene: -
V gene: TRBV4-2
CDR3 DNA: TGTGCCAGCAGCCAAGATGTGGACCGACCCTACGAGCAGTACTTC
CDR3 protein: CASSQDVDRPYEQYF

clone size: -
J gene: TRBJ2-7
D gene: TRBD2
V gene: TRBV18
CDR3 DNA: TGTGCCAGCTCACCACGTAGCGGGAGGTCCTCCTACGAGCAGTACTTC
CDR3 protein: CASSPRSGRSSYEQYF

clone size: -
J gene: TRBJ1-1
D gene: -
V gene: TRBV7-9
CDR3 DNA: TGTGCCAGCGGCCAGCGGGGTAGCATGGCGAACACTGAAGCTTTCTTT
CDR3 protein: CASGQRGSMANTEAFF

clone size: -
J gene: TRBJ2-1
D gene: TRBD2
V gene: TRBV2
CDR3 DNA: TGTGCCAGCAGAGGCGGGAGGGTCCTCAATGAGCAGTTCTTC
CDR3 protein: CASRGGRVLNEQFF

clone size: -
J gene: TRBJ2-1
D gene: -
V gene: TRBV30
CDR3 DNA: TGTGCCTGGAGTGTACTAGCAACCGACTACAATGAGCAGTTCTTC
CDR3 protein: CAWSVLATDYNEQFF

clone size: -
J gene: TRBJ2-7
D gene: -
V gene: TRBV5-8
CDR3 DNA: TGTGCCAGCAGCTTGGTTTTTGGATATGAGTCCTACGAGCAGTACTTC
CDR3 protein: CASSLVFGYESYEQYF

clone size: -
J gene: TRBJ1-2
D gene: -
V gene: TRBV7-2
CDR3 DNA: TGTGCCAGCAGCTTAGGGGCAGCTAACTATGGCTACACCTTC
CDR3 protein: CASSLGAANYGYTF

clone size: -
J gene: TRBJ2-7
D gene: TRBD2
V gene: TRBV7-2
CDR3 DNA: TGTGCCAGCAGCGACCCAGCGGGAGGGCCCTACGAGCAGTACTTC
CDR3 protein: CASSDPAGGPYEQYF

clone size: few
J gene: TRBJ2-3
D gene: -
V gene: TRBV28
CDR3 DNA: TGTGCCAGCAGTCCTATCCTCTCTATCGGCGGGAACACAGATACGCAGTATTTT
CDR3 protein: CASSPILSIGGNTDTQYF

clone size: -
J gene: TRBJ1-5
D gene: -
V gene: TRBV6-4
CDR3 DNA: TGTGCCAGCCTATTGTCACAGGAGGGCCATCAGCCCCAGCATTTT
CDR3 protein: CASLLSQEGHQPQHF

clone size: -
J gene: TRBJ2-1
D gene: -
V gene: TRBV21-1
CDR3 DNA: TGTGCCAGCAGCAGGACTCTTTACAATGAGCAGTTCTTC
CDR3 protein: CASSRTLYNEQFF

clone size: -
J gene: TRBJ2-1
D gene: -
V gene: TRBV6-6
CDR3 DNA: TGTGCCAGCAGTCGCTCCAACCCAGGGATAACCTACAATGAGCAGTTCTTC
CDR3 protein: CASSRSNPGITYNEQFF

clone size: once
J gene: TRBJ1-2
D gene: -
V gene: TRBV5-6
CDR3 DNA: TGTGCCAGCAGCTTAGGACAGCTACGTCTTTATGGCTACACCTTC
CDR3 protein: CASSLGQLRLYGYTF

clone size: -
J gene: TRBJ1-1
D gene: -
V gene: TRBV24-1
CDR3 DNA: TGTGCCACCAGCACACAGGGACCGAACACTGAAGCTTTCTTT
CDR3 protein: CATSTQGPNTEAFF

clone size: -
J gene: TRBJ2-3
D gene: TRBD1
V gene: TRBV27
CDR3 DNA: TGTGCCAGCAGGGACAGGGGCACAGATACGCAGTATTTT
CDR3 protein: CASRDRGTDTQYF

clone size: -
J gene: TRBJ1-2
D gene: -
V gene: TRBV27
CDR3 DNA: TGTGCCAGCAGGGCTTCGGGCGGAACCAACTATGGCTACACCTTC
CDR3 protein: CASRASGGTNYGYTF

clone size: few
J gene: TRBJ1-3
D gene: -
V gene: TRBV27
CDR3 DNA: TGTGCCAGCAGTTTAAGGGGGGAGATCGGAAACACCATATATTTT
CDR3 protein: CASSLRGEIGNTIYF

clone size: -
J gene: TRBJ2-5
D gene: -
V gene: TRBV5-4
CDR3 DNA: TGTGCCAGCAGCTTTGGAGGAGATTGGGAGACCCAGTACTTC
CDR3 protein: CASSFGGDWETQYF

clone size: -
J gene: TRBJ1-2
D gene: -
V gene: TRBV7-3
CDR3 DNA: TGTGCCAGCAGCTCCGACAGCGACCATGGCTACACCTTC
CDR3 protein: CASSSDSDHGYTF

clone size: -
J gene: TRBJ1-2
D gene: -
V gene: TRBV2
CDR3 DNA: TGTGCCAGCAGTGACCTGGTGGCAGGCAATGGCTACACCTTC
CDR3 protein: CASSDLVAGNGYTF

clone size: few
J gene: TRBJ2-7
D gene: -
V gene: TRBV14
CDR3 DNA: TGTGCCAGCAGCCAAGGTTTGTGGTGGGGACCGGAAACCAAATCCTACGAGCAGTACTTC
CDR3 protein: CASSQGLWWGPETKSYEQYF

clone size: -
J gene: TRBJ1-5
D gene: -
V gene: TRBV3-1/TRBV3-2
CDR3 DNA: TGTGCCAGCAGCCAAGGCCCAGATAGCAATCAGCCCCAGCATTTT
CDR3 protein: CASSQGPDSNQPQHF

clone size: -
J gene: TRBJ1-2
D gene: -
V gene: TRBV28
CDR3 DNA: TGTGCCAGCAGCCAGAGTTCTTATGGCTACACCTTC
CDR3 protein: CASSQSSYGYTF

clone size: once
J gene: TRBJ2-5
D gene: -
V gene: TRBV6-5
CDR3 DNA: TGTGCCAGCAGTTACTCGCGCGTTGCAGTCGGGACCCAGTACTTC
CDR3 protein: CASSYSRVAVGTQYF

clone size: -
J gene: TRBJ1-6
D gene: -
V gene: TRBV18
CDR3 DNA: TGTGCCAGCTCCCAAAGGAGAGATAATTCACCCCTCCACTTT
CDR3 protein: CASSQRRDNSPLHF

clone size: -
J gene: TRBJ2-2
D gene: -
V gene: TRBV7-9
CDR3 DNA: TGTGCCAGCAGCATAACCGGTGACACCGGGGAGCTGTTTTTT
CDR3 protein: CASSITGDTGELFF

clone size: -
J gene: TRBJ2-1
D gene: TRBD2
V gene: TRBV5-4
CDR3 DNA: TGTGCCAGCAGCTTCGGGACTAGCGACTACAATGAGCAGTTCTTC
CDR3 protein: CASSFGTSDYNEQFF

clone size: -
J gene: TRBJ1-2
D gene: TRBD1
V gene: TRBV5-1
CDR3 DNA: TGCGCCAGCAGCTCGGACAGGGGTCGGGGCTACACCTTC
CDR3 protein: CASSSDRGRGYTF

clone size: -
J gene: TRBJ1-6
D gene: -
V gene: TRBV30
CDR3 DNA: TGTGCCTGGACCCGAGGGGGGCTTAATTCACCCCTCCACTTT
CDR3 protein: CAWTRGGLNSPLHF

clone size: -
J gene: TRBJ1-2
D gene: -
V gene: TRBV27
CDR3 DNA: TGTGCCAGCAGTGGCCGGGACAAGTTTCCCTATGGCTACACCTTC
CDR3 protein: CASSGRDKFPYGYTF

clone size: -
J gene: TRBJ2-7
D gene: TRBD2
V gene: TRBV5-1
CDR3 DNA: TGCGCCAGCAGCCGGAATCTAGCGGGAAGCTCCTACGAGCAGTACTTC
CDR3 protein: CASSRNLAGSSYEQYF

clone size: once
J gene: TRBJ1-4
D gene: -
V gene: TRBV28
CDR3 DNA: TGTGCCCTCGCTAGGGCAGCAACTAATGAAAAACTGTTTTTT
CDR3 protein: CALARAATNEKLFF

clone size: -
J gene: TRBJ1-5
D gene: -
V gene: TRBV9
CDR3 DNA: TGTGCCGATTCCCTCAGGGGACGCTGTCAGCCCCAGCATTTT
CDR3 protein: CADSLRGRCQPQHF

clone size: once
J gene: TRBJ1-1
D gene: -
V gene: TRBV28
CDR3 DNA: TGTGCCAGCAGTTTAAATTCGGGCCAAGCTTTCTTT
CDR3 protein: CASSLNSGQAFF

clone size: -
J gene: TRBJ2-1
D gene: -
V gene: TRBV27
CDR3 DNA: TGTGCCAGCAGTTCGGAATCCCTTGGGTTCGATGAGCAGTTCTTC
CDR3 protein: CASSSESLGFDEQFF

clone size: -
J gene: TRBJ2-1
D gene: TRBD2
V gene: TRBV5-4
CDR3 DNA: TGTGCCAGCAGCCTGACTAGCGGGAGCAATGAGCAGTTCTTC
CDR3 protein: CASSLTSGSNEQFF

clone size: once
J gene: TRBJ1-1
D gene: -
V gene: TRBV4-1
CDR3 DNA: TGCGCCAGCAGTCAATACAGGGAGGCCACTGAAGCTTTCTTT
CDR3 protein: CASSQYREATEAFF

clone size: -
J gene: TRBJ1-3
D gene: -
V gene: TRBV6-1
CDR3 DNA: TGTGCCAGCAGTGAGGGAATCTTGACCGGAAACACCATATATTTT
CDR3 protein: CASSEGILTGNTIYF

clone size: -
J gene: TRBJ1-2
D gene: -
V gene: TRBV29-1
CDR3 DNA: TGCAGCGTTCCTGCGGCAGGGCCTGGCTACACCTTC
CDR3 protein: CSVPAAGPGYTF

clone size: -
J gene: TRBJ2-1
D gene: TRBD1
V gene: TRBV28
CDR3 DNA: TGTGCCAGCAGTTTAGGGACAGGGAGAGATGAGCAGTTCTTC
CDR3 protein: CASSLGTGRDEQFF

clone size: once
J gene: TRBJ1-6
D gene: -
V gene: TRBV23-1
CDR3 DNA: TGCGCCAGCAGTCTCCCCCCACATCATAATTCACCCCTCCACTTT
CDR3 protein: CASSLPPHHNSPLHF

clone size: -
J gene: TRBJ2-2
D gene: TRBD2
V gene: TRBV24-1
CDR3 DNA: TGTGCCACCAGTGGGGGGGGGTGGAAGACCGGGGAGCTGTTTTTT
CDR3 protein: CATSGGGWKTGELFF

clone size: -
J gene: TRBJ2-1
D gene: -
V gene: TRBV20-1
CDR3 DNA: TGCAGTGCTAGTCTCCAACCCATCGCCAATGAGCAGTTCTTC
CDR3 protein: CSASLQPIANEQFF

clone size: -
J gene: TRBJ1-1
D gene: -
V gene: TRBV5-4
CDR3 DNA: TGTGCCAGCAGCGATGCCCGGGGAGTCACTGAAGCTTTCTTT
CDR3 protein: CASSDARGVTEAFF

clone size: -
J gene: TRBJ2-2
D gene: -
V gene: TRBV6-5
CDR3 DNA: TGTGCCAGCAGCAACATAACAACGAACACCGGGGAGCTGTTTTTT
CDR3 protein: CASSNITTNTGELFF

clone size: once
J gene: TRBJ1-2
D gene: -
V gene: TRBV3-1/TRBV3-2
CDR3 DNA: TGTGCCAGCAGCCAAGGATATGGCTACACCTTC
CDR3 protein: CASSQGYGYTF

clone size: -
J gene: TRBJ2-2
D gene: -
V gene: TRBV7-2
CDR3 DNA: TGTGCCAGCACCGTCCCCGTACAAGCGAACACCGGGGAGCTGTTTTTT
CDR3 protein: CASTVPVQANTGELFF

clone size: -
J gene: TRBJ2-1
D gene: TRBD2
V gene: TRBV30
CDR3 DNA: TGTGCCTGGAGTGTACGACTAGCGGGGGGCAATGAGCAGTTCTTC
CDR3 protein: CAWSVRLAGGNEQFF

clone size: -
J gene: TRBJ2-5
D gene: TRBD2
V gene: TRBV5-1
CDR3 DNA: TGCGCCAGCAGCTTATCCGGGACTAGCGGGCTGGAGACCCAGTACTTC
CDR3 protein: CASSLSGTSGLETQYF

clone size: -
J gene: TRBJ2-7
D gene: -
V gene: TRBV24-1
CDR3 DNA: TGTGCCACCAGTGATCGAGACACGTACGAGCAGTACTTC
CDR3 protein: CATSDRDTYEQYF

clone size: -
J gene: TRBJ1-5
D gene: -
V gene: TRBV28
CDR3 DNA: TGTGCCAGCGACGGGCGGACAGCCGGGCCCCAGCATTTT
CDR3 protein: CASDGRTAGPQHF

clone size: -
J gene: TRBJ2-1
D gene: -
V gene: TRBV6-5
CDR3 DNA: TGTGCCAGCTGGGGAATTATTCGCGAGCAGTTCTTC
CDR3 protein: CASWGIIREQFF

clone size: -
J gene: TRBJ2-3
D gene: TRBD2
V gene: TRBV4-2
CDR3 DNA: TGTGCCAGCAGCCAAGTGGGACTAGCGGGAAGTCTCTTCACAGATACGCAGTATTTT
CDR3 protein: CASSQVGLAGSLFTDTQYF

clone size: -
J gene: TRBJ1-2
D gene: TRBD1
V gene: TRBV7-9
CDR3 DNA: TGTGCCAGCAGGACGGGGACAGGAGTAGCTGAAGGCTACACCTTC
CDR3 protein: CASRTGTGVAEGYTF

clone size: -
J gene: TRBJ2-1
D gene: TRBD2
V gene: TRBV9
CDR3 DNA: TGTGCCAGCAGCCCACTAGCGGGGTCCATATATGTAGAGCAGTTCTTC
CDR3 protein: CASSPLAGSIYVEQFF